This TCR beta chain derives from a study of early T cells in non-severe SARS-CoV-2 infection. On the study more broadly: Chains from this unsorted whole-blood bulk RNA could not be paired. Study conclusions and caveats: VDJdb matches were skewed toward anti-spike CD8 T cell responses.

Trimming stripped 2 bases from V and 0 bases from J, with 6 bases between. The CDR3 is made up of 14 amino acids. The germline gives CDR1 SGHTA, CDR2 FQGTGA. This clonotype was seen more than once but under ten times. Its antigen is as yet unknown. Each cDNA molecule carried a unique molecular identifier. TCRdb fed the 5' RACE reads into MiXCR, producing one record per CDR3 protein. The repertoire holds 35,000 to 55,000 distinct CDR3 sequences, with about 6% as singletons. The TCR was taken from an adult who was a healthcare worker with PCR-confirmed SARS-CoV-2 infection or an uninfected control (not recorded which). The chain joins TRBV7-3 to TRBJ2-3, with D unclear. Here the sequenced sample was whole blood, taken at baseline. CDR3 protein: CASSLEMSTDTQYF. The CDR3 DNA sequence: TGTGCCAGCAGCTTAGAAATGAGCACAGATACGCAGTATTTT.